This TCR beta chain was captured in a study of CD8 T cells in Susac syndrome. Random hexamers were used to reverse transcribe an amount of about 0.45 to 1 ug RNA. TCRdb reprocessed the immunoSEQ multiplex PCR reads via MiXCR and lists one record per CDR3 protein. The table records 65,000 to 100,000 distinct CDR3 sequences, approximately 96% of them present only once. Study results and caveats: Susac CD8+ cells expanded clonally the most in TEMRA cells and in active patients.

Turning to this clonotype: Antigen: not known.

V lost 1 base, J lost 2 bases, and 5 bases stayed unmatched. Per germline, CDR1 LNHNV and CDR2 YYDKDF (reference sequence). The CDR3 has 16 residues. Through negative isolation, CD4+ and CD8+ T cells were obtained, while TEMRA cells were enriched using FACS. The gene calls are TRBV15 and TRBJ2-7, with 10 bases fitting TRBD2. The sample consisted of CD8+ T cells from PBMCs. The sequence was obtained from a human donor with Susac syndrome. The CDR3 protein is CATSRGDLAGAYEQYF. The DNA for the CDR3 is TGTGCCACCAGCAGAGGCGACCTAGCGGGAGCCTACGAGCAGTACTTC.